This is a list of T cell receptor beta chains from one sample in a study of vaccination and CD4 T cells after COVID-19. Each CDR3 protein is one row after TCRdb ran MiXCR on the PCR reads. The sample contains some 10,000 distinct CDR3 sequences, 45% to 60% of which appear only once. These receptors have no identified antigens. The specimen sequenced was CD4+ T cells from blood, cultured in vitro. Receptors were obtained from a human donor who had recovered from COVID-19. Each CDR3 is given with its conserved first and last residue. D genes are given only for firm matches. Not all rows give a size; the values are once, few, many and, for expanded clones, a class.

NA,TRBJ1-5,TRBV28,NA,CASSRRGNQPQHF,TGTGCCAGCAGTCGGAGGGGCAATCAGCCCCAGCATTTT
NA,TRBJ2-2,TRBV6-1,TRBD1,CASSRELIRGQGIAGGELFF,TGTGCCAGCAGTCGCGAGTTAATCCGTGGACAGGGGATCGCCGGCGGGGAGCTGTTTTTT
once,TRBJ2-7,TRBV19,TRBD1,CASSMTGGETYEQYF,TGTGCCAGTAGCATGACAGGGGGCGAAACCTACGAGCAGTACTTC
few,TRBJ1-6,TRBV11-2,NA,CASSFGELGYSPLHF,TGTGCCAGCAGCTTTGGGGAGCTGGGCTATTCACCCCTCCACTTT
NA,TRBJ2-6,TRBV27,NA,CASSLWGPSRSGANVLTF,TGTGCCAGCAGTTTATGGGGCCCCTCCCGCTCTGGGGCCAACGTCCTGACTTTC
few,TRBJ1-5,TRBV30,NA,CAWSPDSYNQPQHF,TGTGCCTGGAGTCCCGACAGTTACAATCAGCCCCAGCATTTT
NA,TRBJ1-2,TRBV20-1,NA,CSARDIIATKGYTF,TGCAGTGCTAGAGACATAATCGCGACGAAGGGCTACACCTTC
NA,TRBJ2-5,TRBV6-2/TRBV6-3,NA,CASSYPGTQYF,TGTGCCAGCAGTTATCCCGGCACCCAGTACTTC
NA,TRBJ2-7,TRBV6-1,TRBD2,CASTLSGGAGYEQYF,TGTGCCAGCACCTTAAGCGGGGGGGCTGGCTACGAGCAGTACTTC
once,TRBJ1-1,TRBV7-2,NA,CASSQGQRTEAFF,TGTGCCAGCAGCCAGGGACAAAGGACTGAAGCTTTCTTT
few,TRBJ1-2,TRBV6-1,NA,CASSVDSYGYTF,TGTGCCAGCAGTGTGGACAGCTATGGCTACACCTTC
NA,TRBJ1-3,TRBV2,NA,CASSEGAGSGNTIYF,TGTGCCAGCAGTGAAGGCGCAGGCTCTGGAAACACCATATATTTT
NA,TRBJ1-2,TRBV3-1,NA,CASSQGLDYGYTF,TGTGCCAGCAGCCAAGGCCTAGACTATGGCTACACCTTC
once,TRBJ1-2,TRBV5-4,NA,CASRAAGEPFGGYTF,TGTGCCAGCAGAGCCGCAGGGGAACCTTTTGGCGGCTACACCTTC
NA,TRBJ2-1,TRBV2,TRBD2,CASSDLVRGGPFF,TGTGCCAGCAGTGACCTCGTCCGGGGAGGGCCGTTCTTC
large,TRBJ1-1,TRBV6-1,TRBD1,CASSDKGRGITEAFF,TGTGCCAGCAGTGATAAGGGCAGGGGGATTACTGAAGCTTTCTTT
few,TRBJ1-2,TRBV29-1,NA,CSVGYGNYGYTF,TGCAGCGTTGGTTATGGGAACTATGGCTACACCTTC
NA,TRBJ1-2,TRBV20-1,TRBD1,CSATDRAPGGYTF,TGCAGTGCCACCGACAGGGCTCCTGGTGGCTACACCTTC
few,TRBJ1-1,TRBV27,NA,CASGGFYTEAFF,TGTGCCAGCGGGGGGTTTTACACTGAAGCTTTCTTT
once,TRBJ1-5,TRBV20-1,TRBD1,CSARAEGAVFGPQHF,TGCAGTGCTAGAGCCGAGGGGGCAGTCTTCGGGCCCCAGCATTTT
NA,TRBJ2-6,TRBV7-8,NA,CASTFPSGANVLTF,TGTGCCAGCACCTTCCCCTCTGGGGCCAACGTCCTGACTTTC
NA,TRBJ2-2,TRBV6-2/TRBV6-3,NA,CASRKGTYTGELFF,TGTGCCAGCAGAAAAGGAACCTACACCGGGGAGCTGTTTTTT
NA,TRBJ1-6,TRBV7-9,NA,CASSFRDGYNSPLHF,TGTGCCAGCAGCTTCCGGGACGGGTATAATTCACCCCTCCACTTT
NA,TRBJ1-3,TRBV19,TRBD1,CASSQVVRGRDGNTIYF,TGTGCCAGTAGTCAAGTCGTCAGGGGGCGAGACGGAAACACCATATATTTT
few,TRBJ1-1,TRBV10-3,NA,CAIKEVERASTEAFF,TGTGCCATCAAGGAGGTTGAGAGGGCTAGCACTGAAGCTTTCTTT
few,TRBJ1-2,TRBV20-1,TRBD1,CSARPDRGPGYTF,TGCAGTGCTAGACCCGACAGGGGGCCTGGCTACACCTTC
NA,TRBJ2-5,TRBV24-1,TRBD2,CATSLGGMGETQYF,TGTGCCACCAGTTTGGGAGGGATGGGGGAGACCCAGTACTTC
once,TRBJ1-1,TRBV6-1,NA,CASGDSNTEAFF,TGTGCCAGCGGGGACTCTAACACTGAAGCTTTCTTT
NA,TRBJ1-6,TRBV10-2,NA,CASSGMVRNLSPLHF,TGCGCCAGCAGTGGGATGGTACGGAACCTTTCACCCCTCCACTTT
NA,TRBJ1-1,TRBV5-1,TRBD1,CASSRLETGGEAFF,TGCGCCAGCAGCCGGTTAGAGACAGGGGGAGAAGCTTTCTTT
few,TRBJ1-1,TRBV6-5,NA,CASSLKGRGAWNTEAFF,TGTGCCAGCAGTTTGAAGGGGAGGGGGGCCTGGAACACTGAAGCTTTCTTT
NA,TRBJ1-5,TRBV6-1,TRBD1,CASSPSDRVTQPQHF,TGTGCCAGCAGCCCTAGTGACAGGGTTACACAGCCCCAGCATTTT
NA,TRBJ2-1,TRBV11-2,TRBD2,CASSLGGGYNEQFF,TGTGCCAGCAGCTTGGGCGGGGGTTACAATGAGCAGTTCTTC
NA,TRBJ2-7,TRBV7-2,TRBD2,CASSFASGAGSYEQYF,TGTGCCAGCAGCTTCGCTAGCGGGGCGGGATCCTACGAGCAGTACTTC
NA,TRBJ1-1,TRBV12-3/TRBV12-4,NA,CASSRTQGFSSTEAFF,TGTGCCAGCAGCCGGACTCAGGGGTTTAGTAGCACTGAAGCTTTCTTT
NA,TRBJ1-1,TRBV28,NA,CASSLWEGRGAEAFF,TGTGCCAGCAGTTTATGGGAGGGGCGGGGGGCTGAAGCTTTCTTT
NA,TRBJ1-2,TRBV7-9,NA,CASSLGVGVALGYTF,TGTGCCAGCAGCTTAGGAGTGGGTGTGGCGTTGGGCTACACCTTC
few,TRBJ1-5,TRBV12-3/TRBV12-4,NA,CASSLDQPQHF,TGTGCCAGCAGTTTAGATCAGCCCCAGCATTTT
NA,TRBJ2-3,TRBV30,TRBD2,CAWSDPLALYHADTQYF,TGTGCCTGGAGTGACCCACTAGCGTTGTATCATGCAGATACGCAGTATTTT
NA,TRBJ1-1,TRBV4-1,NA,CASSQGVWGFAEAFF,TGCGCCAGCAGCCAAGGAGTCTGGGGTTTCGCTGAAGCTTTCTTT
NA,TRBJ1-1,TRBV20-1,NA,CSARRGEGRTEAFF,TGCAGTGCTAGGAGGGGGGAGGGGAGGACTGAAGCTTTCTTT
NA,TRBJ2-7,TRBV30,TRBD2,CAWRGAGPPGQYF,TGTGCCTGGAGGGGAGCGGGGCCCCCCGGACAGTACTTC
NA,TRBJ2-5,TRBV20-1,NA,CSASVGAAEETQYF,TGCAGTGCTAGTGTGGGGGCCGCGGAAGAGACCCAGTACTTC
NA,TRBJ1-2,TRBV27,NA,CASSSLQSSYGYTF,TGTGCCAGCAGCTCCCTCCAGTCATCCTATGGCTACACCTTC
NA,TRBJ2-7,TRBV19,NA,CASSIGRTYEQYF,TGTGCCAGTAGTATAGGCAGAACCTACGAGCAGTACTTC
few,TRBJ2-2,TRBV6-1,NA,CATLHWGNTGELFF,TGTGCCACCCTACATTGGGGAAACACCGGGGAGCTGTTTTTT
NA,TRBJ1-2,TRBV12-3/TRBV12-4,NA,CASSGWDTSNYGYTF,TGTGCCAGCAGTGGATGGGACACCTCTAACTATGGCTACACCTTC
few,TRBJ1-5,TRBV6-2/TRBV6-3,TRBD1,CASSYVVRGGADGNQPQHF,TGTGCCAGCAGTTACGTGGTCAGGGGGGGTGCAGACGGCAATCAGCCCCAGCATTTT
NA,TRBJ2-1,TRBV6-1,NA,CASSEFPLRVTYNEQFF,TGTGCCAGCAGTGAATTCCCACTTAGGGTGACCTACAATGAGCAGTTCTTC
few,TRBJ2-5,TRBV20-1,TRBD2,CSAARGGAGLQETQYF,TGCAGTGCTGCCCGCGGGGGGGCCGGGTTACAAGAGACCCAGTACTTC
NA,TRBJ1-1,TRBV11-2,NA,CATKSWGTEAFF,TGTGCCACCAAAAGTTGGGGCACTGAAGCTTTCTTT
NA,TRBJ1-5,TRBV7-9,TRBD1,CASSSSGTGIEPQHF,TGTGCCAGCAGCTCAAGTGGGACAGGTATTGAGCCCCAGCATTTT
NA,TRBJ1-1,TRBV7-9,TRBD1,CASSLLGQGTLNTEAFF,TGTGCCAGCAGCTTACTGGGACAGGGTACTTTGAACACTGAAGCTTTCTTT
NA,TRBJ2-5,TRBV20-1,TRBD2,CSGGAGRETQYF,TGCAGCGGTGGAGCGGGGCGGGAGACCCAGTACTTC
NA,TRBJ2-3,TRBV27,NA,CASRPWTKEDTQYF,TGTGCCAGCAGGCCATGGACTAAGGAGGATACGCAGTATTTT